One sample yielded the 4 T cell receptor beta chains listed below, sequenced in a study of CD8 T cells in Susac syndrome. Random hexamers were used to reverse transcribe 0.5 to 1 ug of RNA. Each CDR3 protein gets one entry after TCRdb re-called the immunoSEQ multiplex PCR reads with MiXCR. The sample has a few hundred thousand distinct CDR3 sequences; 95% are singletons. The sequenced sample was CD4+ T cells from PBMCs. These receptors came from a human donor with multiple sclerosis.

The chain has TRBV30 and TRBJ1-1, with a possible D match to TRBD1 (5 bases). The CDR3 loop spans 13 amino acids. With 2 bases removed from V and 4 bases from J, the gap between germline ends came to 11 bases. In germline, CDR1 is GTSNPN, CDR2 SVGIG (reference sequence). The DNA for the CDR3 is TGTGCCTGGAGTTCCCGGGGCGGCACTGAAGCTTTCTTT. As protein: CAWSSRGGTEAFF.

V is TRBV27 and J is TRBJ2-1, with 8 bases aligning to TRBD2. Germline V gene sequence: CDR1 MNHEY, CDR2 SMNVEV (reference sequence). The CDR3 has 14 residues. Unmatched junction bases numbered 11, after V lost 9 bases and J lost 7 bases. The CDR3 reads CASTPGTRANEQFF. The CDR3, as DNA: TGTGCCAGTACTCCCGGGACTAGGGCTAATGAGCAGTTCTTC.

The genes are TRBV29-1 and TRBJ2-7, with TRBD1 matching 10 bases. J was trimmed by 0 bases and V by 3 bases; bases with no gene match: 2. The length of the CDR3 is 14 residues. From germline, CDR1 is SQVTM and CDR2 ANQGSEA. The CDR3 region is CSVEGQGNSYEQYF. The CDR3 DNA sequence: TGCAGCGTTGAGGGACAGGGGAACTCCTACGAGCAGTACTTC.

The J gene is TRBJ2-7, the V gene TRBV12-3 or TRBV12-4; tentatively, D is TRBD2 (5 bases). The CDR3 is 13 amino acids. Trimming pared 6 bases from V and 5 bases from J, leaving 14 bases between. In DNA, the CDR3 is TGTGCCAGCAGCCGTCCCCCCGGGGACGAGCAGTACTTC. Amino acid sequence: CASSRPPGDEQYF.